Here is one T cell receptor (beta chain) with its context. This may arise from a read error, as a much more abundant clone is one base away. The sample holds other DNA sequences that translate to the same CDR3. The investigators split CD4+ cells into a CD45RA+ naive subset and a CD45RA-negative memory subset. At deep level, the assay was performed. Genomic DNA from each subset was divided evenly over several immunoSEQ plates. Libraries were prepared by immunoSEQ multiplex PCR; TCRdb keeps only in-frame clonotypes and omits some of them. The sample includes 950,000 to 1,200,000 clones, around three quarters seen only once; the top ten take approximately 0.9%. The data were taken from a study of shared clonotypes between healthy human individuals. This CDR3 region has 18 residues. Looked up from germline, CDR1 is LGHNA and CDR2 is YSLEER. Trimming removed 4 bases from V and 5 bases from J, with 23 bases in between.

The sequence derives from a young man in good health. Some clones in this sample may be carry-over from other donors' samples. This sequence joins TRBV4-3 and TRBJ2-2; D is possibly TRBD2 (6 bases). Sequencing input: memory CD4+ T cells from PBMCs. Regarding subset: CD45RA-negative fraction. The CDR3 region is CASSRRLFSREGTGELFF. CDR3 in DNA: TGCGCCAGCAGCCGACGTCTTTTTTCGCGGGAAGGGACCGGGGAGCTGTTTTTT.